The present T cell receptor (beta chain) was sequenced within a study of radiation and T cells in renal cell carcinoma (dated by TCRdb to 2018 to 2021). With respect to the entire study: In total, some 50 samples underwent TCR beta sequencing: around 26 tumors plus 27 peripheral blood samples. The final blood draw was performed at 4 weeks after radiation, at the same time as nephrectomy. Across all 50 or so samples, 4,000,000 or so unique CDR3 nucleotide sequences encoding 2,658,974 unique CDR3 amino acid sequences were identified. What the authors observed across the whole study: Top tumor clonotypes rose in blood from baseline to 2 weeks post-radiation, then contracted by 4 weeks, suggesting transient expansion of tumor-resident clones. The single-armed trial design could not address effects of radiation dose or scheduling on the TCR repertoire. Changes in the blood repertoire were not tracked past 4 weeks after treatment. Because pretreatment tumor biopsies were not available, the study could not determine whether clonotypes were already present within the tumor at baseline.

The immunoSEQ kit was used, according to the manufacturer's recommendations, to generate TCR beta libraries from genomic DNA. Library preparation used a first multiplex PCR with proprietary primers, then a second PCR adding unique barcodes, with bead cleanups after each round. Each sample batch included a kit-provided positive control reaction and a negative control reaction. The final libraries were assessed on an Agilent 4200 TapeStation D1000 ScreenTape, pooled by volume, and quantified by qPCR. An Illumina NextSeq500 fitted with a MidOutput 150-cycle cartridge performed the sequencing, running 156 Read1 cycles and 15 Index1 cycles with the kit's custom primers. The pooled library was loaded at 0.95 to 1 pM, with an approximately 20% PhiX control spiked in. The authors processed their data as follows. The vendor-processed data were analyzed in R, and a clonotype was defined as all T cells that share the same CDR3 nucleotide sequence. For clone abundance analyses, frequencies were normalized to the 10,000 most abundant clones in each sample. Public T cell clones, averaging fewer than five per sample, were removed before analysis. An abundance difference of at least 32-fold between compartments was the criterion for calling clonotypes tumor-enriched or baseline blood-enriched. A beta-binomial differential abundance model was applied to find clonotypes that expanded or contracted between blood time points. Tumor-blood repertoire similarity was measured with the Baroni-Urbani and Buser coefficient, and groups were compared using two-tailed Wilcoxon tests in R. Imported from immuneACCESS, the table was reduced by TCRdb to in-frame sequences with V and J called. These copies leave out some clones; in studies compared against another copy, an unresolved V gene accounts for under half, and the cause of the remainder is not known. V, J and clone size were drawn from that table, and D and trimming were deduced from the DNA. Present in this sample are some 44,000 clones, roughly 85% of which were seen just once. The ten largest make up 27% of the sample.

The germline V end is reduced by 0 bases and the J end by 4 bases; junction bases left unmatched: 6. The germline V gene sets CDR1 to SNHLY and CDR2 to FYNNEI. The CDR3, cysteine through phenylalanine, is 16 amino acids long. Left in the record is the CDR3 DNA by itself, 48 bases read in frame from the first base. Worth noting for this clone: It has no known antigen specificity. No clone much larger than this one lies a single base away; base qualities are absent.

The sample's time point, from its label and the paper: blood 4 weeks post-SBRT, at nephrectomy. The treatment or condition label corresponds to: 15 Gy SBRT to primary tumor, nephrectomy 4 weeks later. The samples were drawn from a clinical trial, where primary renal cell carcinomas were treated with 15 Gy of stereotactic body radiation therapy and then removed by nephrectomy 4 weeks afterward. Serial peripheral blood from radiation-treated patients was sampled at baseline, 2 weeks and 4 weeks after SBRT to track tumor-enriched clonotypes. Every patient's renal cell carcinoma showed clear cell pathology. The QIAamp DNA Blood Mini Kit (Qiagen) was used to prepare genomic DNA for TCR sequencing. Only samples passing all quality control checks were included in the analyses.

The chain is made from TRBV2 and TRBJ2-7; 10 of the junction bases match TRBD2. The source of this sequence is a woman between 65 and 79 years old with renal cell carcinoma. Sequenced material: blood, taken from a patient whose treatment included radiotherapy and nephrectomy. The nucleotide sequence reads TGTGCCAGCAGTGAAGCTTGGCTAGCGGGAGAGTACGAGCAGTACTTC. This is translated as CASSEAWLAGEYEQYF.